These T cell receptor beta chains were read from a single sample in a study of radiotherapy plus CTLA-4 blockade in lung cancer. Here immunoSEQ multiplex PCR was the method, and the copy in TCRdb shows in-frame clones only, minus some. The data hold over 75,000 clones, with roughly 80% observed a single time. Here the sequenced sample was peripheral blood, taken from a patient treated with radiotherapy plus ipilimumab. The receptors originated from a human donor with non-small cell lung cancer who had stable disease on radiotherapy plus ipilimumab. Each CDR3 is given with its conserved first and last residue. A D gene is named only where the DNA matches it firmly. Clone size is shown for a subset of rows, as once, few, many or a class of expanded clone.

abundance	v_gene	j_gene	d_gene	CDR3aa	CDR3nt
.	TRBV27	TRBJ2-5	TRBD2	CASSPPLAGGPVRETQYF	TGTGCCAGCAGTCCCCCACTAGCGGGGGGGCCGGTCCGGGAGACCCAGTACTTC
once	TRBV18	TRBJ1-3	TRBD1	CASSAYSGQGRNTIYF	TGTGCCAGCTCAGCTTACTCGGGACAGGGACGAAACACCATATATTTT
.	TRBV10-1	TRBJ1-1	TRBD1	CASSRDRSGTEAFF	TGCGCCAGCAGCCGGGACAGATCAGGTACTGAAGCTTTCTTT
.	TRBV18	TRBJ1-5	TRBD1	CASSPTETGGMKPQHF	TGTGCCAGCTCACCGACCGAGACAGGGGGTATGAAGCCCCAGCATTTT
once	TRBV5-1	TRBJ2-7	TRBD2	CASSAGTSGTEQYF	TGCGCCAGCAGCGCCGGGACTAGCGGGACCGAGCAGTACTTC
.	TRBV28	TRBJ1-2	TRBD1	CASRSGQGARYGYTF	TGTGCCAGCAGGTCCGGACAGGGGGCGAGATATGGCTACACCTTC
.	TRBV7-9	TRBJ2-6	TRBD2	CASSPPSRRGSSGANVLTF	TGTGCCAGCAGCCCCCCCAGTAGGCGGGGGAGCTCTGGGGCCAACGTCCTGACTTTC
few	TRBV29-1	TRBJ2-7	TRBD1	CSALGQGGYEQYF	TGCAGCGCCCTAGGACAGGGCGGCTACGAGCAGTACTTC
.	TRBV2	TRBJ2-3	TRBD2	CASSDQLAGRGTQYF	TGTGCCAGCAGTGACCAACTAGCGGGAAGGGGTACGCAGTATTTT
.	TRBV19	TRBJ1-2	.	CASRGRMIYGYTF	TGTGCCAGTAGAGGGAGGATGATTTATGGCTACACCTTC
.	TRBV21-1	TRBJ2-7	.	CASTPGQGIRYEQYF	TGTGCCAGCACCCCTGGACAGGGGATAAGGTACGAGCAGTACTTC
.	TRBV7-3	TRBJ2-1	.	CASSFRGGSSEQFF	TGTGCCAGCAGCTTCAGAGGTGGGTCGAGTGAGCAGTTCTTC
.	TRBV12-5	TRBJ1-2	.	CASGLAGQRTGGYTF	TGTGCTAGTGGTTTGGCAGGGCAGCGAACTGGCGGCTACACCTTC
.	TRBV5-1	TRBJ2-7	.	CASSWGGGYEQYF	TGCGCCAGCTCCTGGGGGGGCGGCTACGAGCAGTACTTC
.	TRBV9	TRBJ2-1	.	CASSGNPLSSYNEQFF	TGTGCCAGCAGCGGAAATCCCTTGAGCTCCTACAATGAGCAGTTCTTC
.	TRBV6-5	TRBJ2-4	.	CASQGGLNIQYF	TGTGCCTCCCAGGGCGGTTTAAACATTCAGTACTTC
.	TRBV20-1	TRBJ2-7	.	CSAFKERQHF	TGCAGTGCGTTCAAGGAAAGGCAGCACTTC
.	TRBV28	TRBJ2-1	TRBD2	CASSSPGGDTYNEQFF	TGTGCCAGCAGTTCCCCGGGGGGGGACACCTACAATGAGCAGTTCTTC
.	TRBV19	TRBJ2-7	.	CASSPWPMTDTYEQYF	TGTGCCAGTAGTCCCTGGCCAATGACAGATACCTACGAGCAGTACTTC
.	TRBV4-2	TRBJ2-1	TRBD2	CASSPGTSGDTEQFF	TGTGCCAGCAGCCCTGGGACTAGCGGGGATACTGAGCAGTTCTTC
few	TRBV5-8	TRBJ2-4	.	CASSLEGQLAKNIQYF	TGTGCCAGCAGCTTGGAAGGGCAGCTAGCCAAAAACATTCAGTACTTC
.	TRBV6-1	TRBJ2-6	.	CASSDGQSGANVLTF	TGTGCCAGCAGTGATGGCCAGTCTGGGGCCAACGTCCTGACTTTC
once	TRBV10-2	TRBJ2-2	TRBD2	CASSEGTSVYTGELFF	TGCGCCAGCAGTGAAGGGACTAGCGTTTACACCGGGGAGCTGTTTTTT
once	TRBV5-1	TRBJ1-4	.	CASSLAGVNEKLFF	TGCGCCAGCAGCTTGGCAGGGGTAAATGAAAAACTGTTTTTT
.	TRBV5-4	TRBJ2-7	.	CASSLAGQAYEQYF	TGTGCCAGCAGCTTGGCCGGTCAGGCCTACGAGCAGTACTTC
.	TRBV10-3	TRBJ2-5	.	CAISEGGTAQETQYF	TGTGCCATCAGTGAGGGTGGGACGGCACAAGAGACCCAGTACTTC
.	TRBV4-1	TRBJ2-1	TRBD2	CASSQGLAGSLSSYNEQFF	TGCGCCAGCAGCCAAGGACTAGCGGGTAGCCTCAGCTCCTACAATGAGCAGTTCTTC
.	TRBV9	TRBJ2-1	.	CASSVRSSNEQFF	TGTGCCAGCAGCGTACGCAGCTCCAATGAGCAGTTCTTC
once	TRBV19	TRBJ2-1	.	CASSIVAGLRGNEQFF	TGTGCCAGTAGTATAGTGGCGGGGCTTAGAGGCAATGAGCAGTTCTTC
.	TRBV7-2	TRBJ2-2	.	CASSLGSQNTGELFF	TGTGCCAGCAGCTTAGGATCGCAGAACACCGGGGAGCTGTTTTTT
once	TRBV11-3	TRBJ2-7	.	CASSRGAPYEQYF	TGTGCCAGCAGCCGAGGTGCTCCCTACGAGCAGTACTTC
once	TRBV19	TRBJ2-5	TRBD1	CASSIGQGAGETQYF	TGTGCCAGTAGTATCGGACAGGGGGCGGGAGAGACCCAGTACTTC
.	TRBV19	TRBJ1-5	.	CASTRQGNQPQHF	TGTGCCAGTACGCGGCAGGGCAATCAGCCCCAGCATTTT
few	TRBV7-9	TRBJ2-7	.	CASSVGRTEQYF	TGTGCCAGCAGCGTTGGACGGACCGAGCAGTACTTC
once	TRBV28	TRBJ1-5	TRBD1	CASSWTGGSGPYLAQHF	TGTGCCAGCAGTTGGACAGGGGGTTCGGGGCCGTACCTAGCCCAGCATTTT
many	TRBV28	TRBJ1-5	.	CASRSQGEPQHF	TGTGCCAGCAGGTCCCAAGGGGAGCCCCAGCATTTT
once	TRBV28	TRBJ1-2	.	CASSGGQPYGYTF	TGTGCCAGCAGTGGGGGCCAGCCCTATGGCTACACCTTC
.	TRBV7-8	TRBJ2-1	.	CASSLGYNEQFF	TGTGCCAGCAGCTTAGGATACAATGAGCAGTTCTTC
.	TRBV11-3	TRBJ2-2	.	CASTWGVNTGELFF	TGTGCCAGCACCTGGGGAGTAAACACCGGGGAGCTGTTTTTT
.	TRBV5-1	TRBJ1-3	.	CASSLEDFSGNTIYF	TGCGCCAGCAGCTTGGAGGATTTCTCTGGAAACACCATATATTTT
once	TRBV4-1	TRBJ2-7	TRBD2	CASSPTSGSSDSYEQYF	TGCGCCAGCAGCCCGACTAGCGGGAGCTCGGACTCCTACGAGCAGTACTTC
.	TRBV11-1	TRBJ1-1	.	CASSPRRGSNTEAFF	TGTGCCAGCAGCCCCAGGAGGGGGTCGAACACTGAAGCTTTCTTT
.	TRBV2	TRBJ1-4	.	CASSPQSRTNEKLFF	TGTGCCAGCAGTCCCCAGAGCCGGACTAATGAAAAACTGTTTTTT
.	TRBV6-1	TRBJ2-5	TRBD2	CAAGGPGETQYF	TGTGCCGCGGGGGGGCCGGGGGAGACCCAGTACTTC
.	TRBV6-1	TRBJ2-7	.	CASSERSVDEQYF	TGTGCCAGCAGTGAACGAAGTGTCGACGAGCAGTACTTC
.	TRBV18	TRBJ1-3	.	CASSPQDSSGNTIYF	TGTGCCAGCTCACCACAGGACTCCTCTGGAAACACCATATATTTT
few	TRBV9	TRBJ1-1	.	CASSVNSQMNTEAFF	TGTGCCAGCAGCGTAAACAGCCAAATGAACACTGAAGCTTTCTTT
.	TRBV5-8	TRBJ1-6	.	CASSRMGITPALHF	TGTGCCAGCAGCCGAATGGGAATCACCCCAGCCCTCCACTTT
.	TRBV5-1	TRBJ2-5	TRBD2	CATSLAGTSLQETQYF	TGCGCCACCTCACTAGCGGGGACCTCACTTCAAGAGACCCAGTACTTC
once	TRBV2	TRBJ1-2	.	CASSGFRSGYTF	TGTGCCAGCAGTGGATTTCGGAGTGGCTACACCTTC
.	TRBV13	TRBJ1-1	.	CASSLDGAREAFF	TGTGCCAGCAGCTTAGATGGGGCCCGCGAAGCTTTCTTT
.	TRBV10-3	TRBJ2-7	TRBD2	CAISESTSGSYEQYF	TGTGCCATCAGTGAGTCGACTAGCGGGAGCTACGAGCAGTACTTC
.	TRBV28	TRBJ2-5	.	CASSPPGIREQYF	TGTGCCAGCAGTCCCCCTGGAATTCGGGAGCAGTACTTC